Below, 21 T cell receptor beta chains from the same sample are listed, as sequenced in a study of blood T cells in healthy people across ages. Through a sample-barcoded 5' primer and a J-beta primer mix, a second PCR was run for roughly 7 to 11 cycles. TCRdb called the 5' RACE reads again in MiXCR, with one record for every CDR3 protein. The repertoire has 650,000 to 1,000,000 distinct CDR3 sequences, under 40% of them found once; the top ten carry roughly 13%. The sequenced sample was blood. The receptor source for this set is a man aged 18 to 29 in good health.

V usage is TRBV7-8 and J usage is TRBJ2-1; D is undetermined. V was trimmed by 1 base and J by 9 bases, leaving 10 bases between them. This CDR3 comprises 13 residues. The germline V gene has CDR1 SGHVS and CDR2 FQNEAQ. Here the CDR3 DNA reads TGTGCCAGCAGCTTAGACCCCACCCGTGAGCAGTTCTTC. This codes for CASSLDPTREQFF.

The rearrangement links TRBV7-8 to TRBJ2-2; D unresolved. The V end was cut by 4 bases, the J end by 0 bases, with 9 bases between. This CDR3 spans 15 amino acids. Germline values: CDR1 SGHVS, CDR2 FQNEAQ. This CDR3 reads CASSSDGSNTGELFF. CDR3 coding DNA: TGTGCCAGCAGCTCGGACGGATCGAACACCGGGGAGCTGTTTTTT.

On this clonotype itself: One end of the junction does not line up with germline, which may come from a read error. The chain employs TRBV20-1 and TRBJ1-2; 7 bases map to TRBD1. Germline V lookup: CDR1 DFQATT, CDR2 SNEGSKA (reference sequence). The CDR3 runs to 13 residues. The CDR3 DNA is TGCAGTATGGGACAGCTGAGTAGAGATGGCTACTCCTTC. Its translation: CSMGQLSRDGYSF.

Notes on this clonotype: The junction shows a germline mismatch at one end, possibly a read error. V usage is TRBV5-1 and J usage is TRBJ2-1; 7 bases map to TRBD2. With the DNA end fitting TRBJ2-7 better, the J assignment may be wrong. Germline CDR1 is SGHRS and CDR2 is YFSETQ. The CDR3 extends over 15 amino acids. CDR3 nucleotides: TGTGCCAGCAGCTTAACGACTAGCTCCTACAATGAGCAGTACTTC. It translates to CASSLTTSSYNEQYF.

This clonotype was found a few times. The V and J genes are TRBV19 and TRBJ1-2, with TRBD1 as a possible D gene (5 bases). The CDR3 covers 16 residues. V lost 7 bases and J lost 7, with 25 bases in between. Germline V CDR1 and CDR2: LNHDA, SQIVND (reference sequence). Here the CDR3 DNA reads TGTGCCAGTACCCGGAGTTCCCAGGCGGCGGGGCTTGGCTACACCTTC. Amino acids: CASTRSSQAAGLGYTF. The whole variable domain, remainder taken from reference TRBV19 and TRBJ1-2, is DGGITQSPKYLFRKEGQNVTLSCEQNLNHDAMYWYRQDPGQGLRLIYYSQIVNDFQKGDIAEGYSVSREKKESFPLTVTSAQKNPTAFYLCASTRSSQAAGLGYTFGSGTRLTVV.

V gene TRBV3-1 combines with J gene TRBJ2-3; 7 bases are shared with TRBD1. Germline CDR1 and CDR2: LGHDT and YNNKEL (reference sequence). This CDR3 has 17 amino acids. J gave up 0 bases and V 3 bases, and 9 bases lay outside the gene matches. The DNA for the CDR3 is TGTGCCAGCAGCCACCTCCGGACAGGTAAAAGCACAGATACGCAGTATTTT. It specifies CASSHLRTGKSTDTQYF.

Comments on this clonotype: A much larger clone differs from this one at a single base, so this may be a read error. The chain is built from TRBV6-6 and TRBJ2-3; 7 bases map to TRBD2. Germline V gene data show CDR1 as MNHNY and CDR2 as SVGAGI (reference sequence). The CDR3 length is 15 residues. CDR3 sequence reads: CAGSPRGLAADTQYF. The CDR3 DNA is TGTGCCGGCAGTCCCCGAGGCCTAGCGGCAGATACGCAGTATTTT.

The chain recombines TRBV29-1 with TRBJ1-2, with 9 bases aligning to TRBD1. Germline-derived CDR1 and CDR2 are SQVTM and ANQGSEA. Trimming removed 7 bases from V and 6 bases from J; junction bases left unmatched: 6. The CDR3 spans 12 residues. CDR3 loop: CSGDREGDGYTF. The CDR3 nucleotides are TGCAGCGGGGACAGGGAGGGCGATGGCTACACCTTC.

There are a few counts of this clonotype. V and J are TRBV4-2 and TRBJ1-2, with D possibly being TRBD1 (6 bases). The length of the CDR3 is 15 residues. Looked up from germline, CDR1 is LGHNA and CDR2 is YNFKEQ. Trimming removed 5 bases from V and 8 bases from J, with 21 bases in between. CDR3: CASSSLFGAGDGYTF. The CDR3 DNA reads as TGTGCCAGCAGCTCACTGTTCGGGGCAGGGGACGGCTACACCTTC.

About this clonotype: At one end the junction does not follow the germline gene, possibly because of a read error. V gene TRBV12-3 or TRBV12-4 combines with J gene TRBJ1-5, with D unresolved. The CDR3 loop spans 13 amino acids. CDR3 DNA sequence: TGTGCCCGCAGTTCCACCGGCAATCAGCCCCAGCATTTT. Its protein product is CARSSTGNQPQHF.

The gene calls are TRBV12-3 or TRBV12-4 and TRBJ1-2; maybe TRBD1 (5 bases). The CDR3 has 13 residues. V dropped 7 bases and J dropped 8 bases, with 17 bases sitting between them. The CDR3 DNA reads as TGTGCCAGCAACCCCAGGGTATTAGGAGGCTACACCTTC. Protein product: CASNPRVLGGYTF.

The chain combines TRBV15 with TRBJ1-2; D is uncertain. In germline, CDR1 is LNHNV, CDR2 YYDKDF (reference sequence). Deletions cut 0 bases from V and 7 bases from J, with 12 bases between. The CDR3 loop spans 14 amino acids. CDR3 sequence reads: CATSRDYQGFGYTF. The CDR3 nucleotides read TGTGCCACCAGCAGAGATTATCAAGGGTTTGGCTACACCTTC.

This clonotype was recorded at least ten times. V gene TRBV20-1 combines with J gene TRBJ2-7; D is unclear. CDR3 length equals 13 residues. Germline-derived CDR1 and CDR2 are DFQATT and SNEGSKA (reference sequence). V lost 1 base and J lost 3, with 10 bases in between. In nucleotides, the CDR3 is TGCAGTGCTAGAGTAGGCAGGTACTACGAGCAGTACTTC. The encoded protein is CSARVGRYYEQYF.

A few counts support this clonotype. This chain joins TRBV9 and TRBJ2-7, with D perhaps matching TRBD1 (6 bases). CDR1 and CDR2 (germline): SGDLS, YYNGEE. This CDR3 region has 14 residues. V dropped 2 bases and J dropped 7 bases, with 16 bases sitting between them. The CDR3 DNA sequence: TGTGCCAGCAGCGTTGAAGACAGGTACAATGAGCAGTACTTC. Protein sequence: CASSVEDRYNEQYF.

There are a few counts of this clonotype. The chain carries TRBV27 and TRBJ1-1; 8 nucleotides match TRBD1. V lost 1 base and J lost 5; bases outside the gene matches: 3. Per germline, CDR1 MNHEY and CDR2 SMNVEV (reference sequence). The CDR3 has 14 amino acids. In nucleotides, the CDR3 is TGTGCCAGCAGTTTATACAGGGGGGGAACTGAAGCTTTCTTT. Residues: CASSLYRGGTEAFF.

This clonotype appeared a few times. The J gene is TRBJ2-4, the V gene TRBV5-4; 16 bases align to TRBD2. Germline loops: CDR1 SGHNT, CDR2 YYREEE (reference sequence). J lost 13 bases, V lost 0 bases, and 7 bases had no gene match. The CDR3 covers 16 residues. CDR3 residues: CASSLAGTSGGDQQYF. The CDR3 DNA reads TGTGCCAGCAGCTTGGCCGGGACTAGCGGGGGGGACCAACAGTACTTC.

The rearrangement uses TRBV3-1 and TRBJ2-3; D ambiguous. In germline, CDR1 is LGHDT, CDR2 YNNKEL (reference sequence). The CDR3 is made up of 14 amino acids. V shed 1 base and J shed 4 bases, with 9 bases lying between them. The CDR3 reads CASSQGWAADTQYF. CDR3 nucleotide sequence: TGTGCCAGCAGCCAAGGGTGGGCCGCAGATACGCAGTATTTT.

This clonotype appeared a few times. The chain carries TRBV7-2 and TRBJ1-1, with 7 bases aligning to TRBD1. CDR1 is SGHTA and CDR2 is FQGNSA in the germline V gene. This CDR3 has 13 residues. V lost 4 bases to trimming and J lost 4 bases; unmatched junction nucleotides: 3. The DNA for the CDR3 is TGTGCCAGCAGCTCCAGGGGGGGCACTGAAGCTTTCTTT. Its translation: CASSSRGGTEAFF.

This clonotype has a handful of counts. The CDR3 here is CASSLVGGQRSPDTQYF. The CDR3 DNA sequence: TGTGCCAGCAGCTTAGTCGGCGGACAAAGAAGCCCAGATACGCAGTATTTT. J is TRBJ2-3 and V is TRBV7-2; possible D gene TRBD1, 5 bases. Trimming took 1 base from V and 4 from J, leaving 18 bases between them. Germline V gives CDR1 SGHTA, CDR2 FQGNSA. CDR3 length equals 17 residues.

This clonotype showed up just a few times. The V call is TRBV29-1, the J call TRBJ1-4, with D maybe TRBD1 (5 bases). Trimming took 4 bases from V and 8 from J, leaving 14 bases between them. The CDR3 length is 13 residues. Germline V gene data show CDR1 as SQVTM and CDR2 as ANQGSEA. The DNA of the CDR3 is TGCAGCGTTGTGGGGCCGGAGACCGAAAAACTGTTTTTT. This sequence encodes CSVVGPETEKLFF.

This clonotype has more than one count but fewer than ten. The chain has TRBV12-3 or TRBV12-4 and TRBJ2-1, with D possibly being TRBD2 (5 bases). This CDR3 is built from 13 residues. Trimming pared 5 bases from V and 8 bases from J, leaving 13 bases between. CDR3 in DNA: TGTGCCAGCAGTGTAGTCGTGGGAGATGAGCAGTTCTTC. This translates into CASSVVVGDEQFF.